These 16 T cell receptor beta chains originate from one sample sequenced in a study of T cell responses to AZD1222 COVID-19 vaccine. Profiled with immunoSEQ multiplex PCR; TCRdb holds only in-frame clones, not every one. The sample consists of some 130,000 clones, about 91% of them appearing once. Sequencing used peripheral blood, obtained on day 0 of AZD1222 vaccination. Source of these receptors: an adult in good health.

The chain links TRBV5-1 to TRBJ2-3; the D call may be TRBD1 or TRBD2 (5 bases each). Germline CDR1 SGHRS, CDR2 YFSETQ. Trimming removed 0 bases at V and 2 bases at J, with 13 bases between. This CDR3 is 16 amino acids long. DNA for the CDR3: TGCGCCAGCAGCTTGGTGCCCGGGGCCGACACAGATACGCAGTATTTT. Its translation: CASSLVPGADTDTQYF. The full variable domain, in which reference TRBV5-1 and TRBJ2-3 provide the parts outside the CDR3, is KAGVTQTPRYLIKTRGQQVTLSCSPISGHRSVSWYQQTPGQGLQFLFEYFSETQRNKGNFPGRFSGRQFSNSRSEMNVSTLELGDSALYLCASSLVPGADTDTQYFGPGTRLTVL.

The chain has TRBV12-3 or TRBV12-4 and TRBJ2-1; D is undetermined. CDR3 length: 12 residues. V lost 3 bases and J lost 5, with 5 bases in between. The CDR3 nucleotides read TGTGCCAGCAGTTTCATCGACAATGAGCAGTTCTTC. Encoded protein: CASSFIDNEQFF.

Only a few counts were recorded for this clone. The V call is TRBV7-2, the J call TRBJ1-5; weak D call: TRBD1 (5 bases). Trimming left V 2 bases short and J 8 bases short, with 10 bases between. From germline, CDR1 is SGHTA and CDR2 FQGNSA. The CDR3 has 13 amino acids. CDR3 amino acids: CASSLMAGKPQHF. The CDR3 bases are TGTGCCAGCAGCTTAATGGCAGGGAAGCCCCAGCATTTT.

The chain links TRBV14 to TRBJ1-1; D is unclear. The CDR3 covers 13 residues. Trimming stripped 0 bases from V and 5 bases from J, with 7 bases between. Germline CDR1 and CDR2: SGHDN and FVKESK. The CDR3 here is CASSQDRGTEAFF. The CDR3 DNA follows: TGTGCCAGCAGCCAAGACCGTGGGACTGAAGCTTTCTTT.

The rearrangement uses TRBV6-4 and TRBJ2-3; 7 bases agree with TRBD2. Trimming at V came to 2 bases and at J to 7 bases, leaving 9 bases not matched to a gene. The germline V gene encodes CDR1 MRHNA and CDR2 SNTAGT. The CDR3 runs 15 residues. This CDR3 is CASSDLLAPAHTQYF. CDR3 nucleotide sequence: TGTGCCAGCAGTGACCTACTAGCGCCCGCCCATACGCAGTATTTT.

The chain recombines TRBV27 with TRBJ2-7, with 8 nucleotides matching TRBD2. V lost 6 bases and J lost 2; bases outside the gene matches: 12. The length of the CDR3 is 16 residues. Germline V lookup: CDR1 MNHEY, CDR2 SMNVEV (reference sequence). The CDR3 DNA sequence: TGTGCCAGCAGCCCATCCGGGGGGGCCCAAACCTACGAGCAGTACTTC. It encodes CASSPSGGAQTYEQYF.

The chain joins TRBV9 to TRBJ2-1; D tentatively reads TRBD1 or TRBD2 (5 bases each). Germline values: CDR1 SGDLS, CDR2 YYNGEE. The CDR3 totals 13 residues. Trimming left V 3 bases short and J 7 bases short, with 11 bases between. For the CDR3, the DNA is TGTGCCAGCAGCGCCGGTGGGGGAAATGAGCAGTTCTTC. Translating it yields CASSAGGGNEQFF.

The chain uses TRBV6-5 and TRBJ1-2, with D possibly matching TRBD1 (5 bases). The V gene lost 6 bases and the J gene lost 3 bases, with 14 bases spanning the gap. From germline, CDR1 is MNHEY and CDR2 SVGAGI. This CDR3 comprises 14 residues. The CDR3 is CASSPRGTHYGYTF. The DNA for the CDR3 is TGTGCCAGCAGCCCGCGTGGGACGCACTATGGCTACACCTTC.

J is TRBJ2-1 and V is TRBV11-1; D possibly corresponds to TRBD1 (6 bases). Germline V gene sequence: CDR1 SGHAT, CDR2 FQDESV (reference sequence). The V end was cut by 0 bases, the J end by 2 bases, with 8 bases between. This CDR3 is built from 15 residues. In DNA form, the CDR3 reads TGTGCCAGCAGCTTAGCGACAGGCCCCTACAATGAGCAGTTCTTC. The encoded protein is CASSLATGPYNEQFF. Using reference TRBV11-1 and TRBJ2-1 for the parts outside the CDR3, the full variable domain is EAEVAQSPRYKITEKSQAVAFWCDPISGHATLYWYRQILGQGPELLVQFQDESVVDDSQLPKDRFSAERLKGVDSTLKIQPAELGDSAMYLCASSLATGPYNEQFFGPGTRLTVL.

The chain couples TRBV5-4 to TRBJ1-3, with D perhaps matching TRBD1 (6 bases). The CDR3 covers 14 residues. Germline-derived CDR1 and CDR2 are SGHNT and YYREEE (reference sequence). Trimming pared 4 bases from V and 0 bases from J, leaving 8 bases between. The CDR3: CASSPGHSGNTIYF. CDR3 nucleotide sequence: TGTGCCAGCAGCCCGGGACACTCTGGAAACACCATATATTTT. The whole variable domain, filled in from reference TRBV5-4 and TRBJ1-3, reads ETGVTQSPTHLIKTRGQQVTLRCSSQSGHNTVSWYQQALGQGPQFIFQYYREEENGRGNFPPRFSGLQFPNYSSELNVNALELDDSALYLCASSPGHSGNTIYFGEGSWLTVV.

The rearrangement uses TRBV7-2 and TRBJ1-4; 7 nucleotides agree with TRBD1. Trimming cost V 6 bases and J 7 bases; bases outside gene matches: 11. The CDR3 loop spans 15 amino acids. The germline CDR1 and CDR2 sequences are SGHTA and FQGNSA. CDR3 amino acids: CASSQGGQLSEKLFF. The CDR3 DNA reads TGTGCCAGCAGTCAGGGGGGCCAGTTAAGTGAAAAACTGTTTTTT.

Concerning this clone itself: Other DNA sequences in the sample encode the same CDR3. The chain links TRBV19 to TRBJ1-5; a weak D match, TRBD1 (5 bases). The germline CDR1 and CDR2 sequences are LNHDA and SQIVND (reference sequence). The germline V and J ends were trimmed by 3 bases and 7 bases, with 10 bases remaining between them. The CDR3 is made up of 13 amino acids. CDR3 region: CASSMGGLQPQHF. The CDR3 nucleotides read TGTGCCAGTAGTATGGGGGGATTGCAGCCCCAGCATTTT.

V usage is TRBV5-8 and J usage is TRBJ2-3; D uncertain. Germline V gene data show CDR1 as SGHTS and CDR2 as YDEGEE. The CDR3 has 15 amino acids. V lost 3 bases and J lost 2, with 13 bases in between. CDR3 coding DNA: TGTGCCAGCAGCTCCCGTCGGTCTAACACAGATACGCAGTATTTT. Its protein product is CASSSRRSNTDTQYF.

The gene calls are TRBV27 and TRBJ1-1; a possible D gene is TRBD1 (6 bases). This CDR3 region has 15 residues. CDR1 MNHEY and CDR2 SMNVEV come from the germline V gene (reference sequence). V was clipped by 3 bases and J by 0 bases, with 11 bases between them. The CDR3 protein is CASSFRDRMNTEAFF. The CDR3, as DNA: TGTGCCAGCAGTTTCCGCGACAGGATGAACACTGAAGCTTTCTTT.

This clone was seen just once. This chain connects TRBV7-3 to TRBJ2-1; 10 bases are a match to TRBD2. Germline CDR1 and CDR2: SGHTA and FQGTGA. The CDR3 has 17 amino acids. The junction had 9 bases not matched to a gene; V was cut back by 4 bases and J by 3 bases. The CDR3 loop reads CASSSTVLAGSYNEQFF. Here the CDR3 DNA reads TGTGCCAGCAGCTCAACCGTACTAGCGGGAAGCTACAATGAGCAGTTCTTC.

The chain recombines TRBV2 with TRBJ2-2; D unclear. CDR3 length: 15 residues. Trimming took 3 bases from V and 0 from J, leaving 8 bases between them. Germline assignment: CDR1 SNHLY and CDR2 FYNNEI. The CDR3 coding sequence is TGTGCCAGCAGTGACGCAGTCGCGAACACCGGGGAGCTGTTTTTT. Its translation is CASSDAVANTGELFF.